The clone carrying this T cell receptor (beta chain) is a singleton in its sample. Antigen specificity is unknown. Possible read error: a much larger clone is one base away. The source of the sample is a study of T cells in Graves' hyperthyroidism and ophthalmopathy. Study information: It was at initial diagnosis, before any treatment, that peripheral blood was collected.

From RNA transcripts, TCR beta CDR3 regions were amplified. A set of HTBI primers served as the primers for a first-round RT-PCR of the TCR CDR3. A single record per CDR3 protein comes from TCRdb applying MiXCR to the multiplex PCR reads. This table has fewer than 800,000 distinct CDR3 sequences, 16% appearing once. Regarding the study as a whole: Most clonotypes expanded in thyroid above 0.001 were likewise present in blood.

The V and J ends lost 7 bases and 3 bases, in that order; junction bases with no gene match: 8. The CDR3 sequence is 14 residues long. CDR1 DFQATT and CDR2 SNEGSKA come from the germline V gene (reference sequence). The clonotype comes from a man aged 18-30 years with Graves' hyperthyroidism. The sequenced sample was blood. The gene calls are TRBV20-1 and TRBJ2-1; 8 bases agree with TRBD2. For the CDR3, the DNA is TGCAGTGTAGACGGTAGCGGGGTCTACAATGAGCAGTTCTTC. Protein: CSVDGSGVYNEQFF.